This TCR beta chain was captured by sequencing in a study of Ad26.COV2.S vaccination and SARS-CoV-2 variants. Study-level results: Participants in the vaccine arm had higher spike-specific TCR breadth; placebo recipients had lower.

Libraries were prepared by immunoSEQ multiplex PCR; TCRdb keeps only in-frame clonotypes and omits some of them. Among about 450,000 clones listed, about 91% were seen once. Documented treatment: over 15 received Ad26.COV2.S at low or high dose, single or two shots; about five received placebo; per-sample allocation not given. The study sampled participants on day 63 after the first vaccine or placebo injection. Germline CDR1 SGHVS, CDR2 FNYEAQ. This CDR3 is built from 16 residues. The V gene end was trimmed by 4 bases and the J gene end by 3 bases; junction bases not matched to a gene: 9. Note on this clone: The antigen is not known.

Sequences were derived from peripheral blood, sampled in a trial of Ad26.COV2.S vaccine versus placebo. The origin of this receptor is a person aged 18-60 years who received the Ad26.COV2.S COVID-19 vaccine or a placebo. V is TRBV7-6 and J is TRBJ1-3; 7 bases align to TRBD1. The CDR3 DNA reads as TGTGCCAGCAGCTGGACTGGACAGGTCGGTGGAAACACCATATATTTT. The encoded protein is CASSWTGQVGGNTIYF.